A selection of T cell receptor beta chains follows, all from one sample in a study of shared clonotypes between healthy human individuals. Generated by immunoSEQ multiplex PCR, the TCRdb table keeps only in-frame clones and is missing some. The sample carries approximately 590,000 clones, just under 97% recorded once. The material sequenced was naive CD8+ T cells sorted from blood. These receptors originate from a woman aged 30 to 39 in good health. The CDR3 runs from the conserved cysteine through the conserved F or W. Fields, in order: clone size, J gene, V gene, D gene, CDR3 DNA, CDR3 protein. The D gene is left open where the match is weak. Expanded clones are given a class, and other clones once, few, many or no size at all.

>-|TRBJ2-3|TRBV9|TRBD1
TGTGCCAGCAGCGTAGTTCAGGGGGCTAAGACAGATACGCAGTATTTT
CASSVVQGAKTDTQYF
>-|TRBJ2-7|TRBV6-6|-
TGTGCCAGCAGCCCCGGGTCCAACTACGAGCAGTACTTC
CASSPGSNYEQYF
>-|TRBJ1-1|TRBV5-1|TRBD1
TGCGCCAGCAGCACAGGACAGGGTCCCACTGAAGCTTTCTTT
CASSTGQGPTEAFF
>-|TRBJ2-7|TRBV6-4|TRBD1
TGTGCCAGCAGTTTATTGGGACAGGGGGCATACGAGCAGTACTTC
CASSLLGQGAYEQYF
>-|TRBJ2-7|TRBV7-9|TRBD1
TGTGCCAGCAGCATCGACAGGGGCTACGAGCAGTACTTC
CASSIDRGYEQYF
>-|TRBJ1-5|TRBV4-2|-
TGTGCCAGCAGCCAAGAGTTGGGATCCAATCAGCCCCAGCATTTT
CASSQELGSNQPQHF
>-|TRBJ2-1|TRBV29-1|TRBD2
TGCAGCGTTGAACCGGGACTAGCGGGAGGGTCCTCCTACAATGAGCAGTTCTTC
CSVEPGLAGGSSYNEQFF
>-|TRBJ1-5|TRBV6-5|-
TGTGCCAGCAGTTTCCGGGAGGGCTATCAGCCCCAGCATTTT
CASSFREGYQPQHF
>-|TRBJ2-7|TRBV7-9|-
TGTGCCAGCAGCTCTATCTCCTACGAGCAGTACTTC
CASSSISYEQYF
>few|TRBJ1-1|TRBV9|-
TGTGCCAGCAAAGGGGCGGGGAACACTGAAGCTTTCTTT
CASKGAGNTEAFF
>-|TRBJ2-7|TRBV9|-
TGTGCCAGCAGCGCCCCCCAGGGAAGCGAGCAGTACTTC
CASSAPQGSEQYF
>once|TRBJ2-4|TRBV6-5|-
TGTGCCAGCAGTTACTCTAGTAGTCCTAAGGGCATTCAGTACTTC
CASSYSSSPKGIQYF
>once|TRBJ1-1|TRBV7-2|-
TGTGCCAGCAGCCCCTGGTTTCGGGACGGACCTGAAGCTTTCTTT
CASSPWFRDGPEAFF
>few|TRBJ1-2|TRBV6-1|TRBD1
TGTGCCAGCAGTGCCGGACAGGGGCCGTATGGCTACACCTTC
CASSAGQGPYGYTF
>-|TRBJ1-1|TRBV9|-
TGTGCCAGCAGCGCGCCGGACAGTAAGTCTGAAGCTTTCTTT
CASSAPDSKSEAFF
>-|TRBJ2-2|TRBV2|-
TGTGCCACAAGATTCGGGGTAAACACCGGGGAGCTGTTTTTT
CATRFGVNTGELFF
>-|TRBJ1-2|TRBV2|-
TGTGCCAGCAGATCATCAGGGTATGGCTACACCTTC
CASRSSGYGYTF
>-|TRBJ1-1|TRBV7-9|-
TGTGCCAGCAGCTTACAGGTCACGGGGGCGAACACTGAAGCTTTCTTT
CASSLQVTGANTEAFF
>-|TRBJ1-5|TRBV6-1|-
TGTGCCAGCAGTGGCCCAGCGCCCCAGCATTTT
CASSGPAPQHF
>-|TRBJ2-5|TRBV25-1|-
TGTGCCAGCAGTGGGGCTTGGCCAGGCGAGACCCAGTACTTC
CASSGAWPGETQYF
>-|TRBJ2-7|TRBV27|TRBD1
TGTGCCAGCAGCCCAGAACCCACCTGGACAGGGGGCATATACGAGCAGTACTTC
CASSPEPTWTGGIYEQYF
>-|TRBJ1-4|TRBV25-1|-
TGTGCCAGCAGTGGGGTTGCAACTAATGAAAAACTGTTTTTT
CASSGVATNEKLFF
>-|TRBJ2-7|TRBV27|TRBD2
TGTGCCAGCAGTTTGCTACGGGAGCGGGAGGTCGAGCAGTACTTC
CASSLLREREVEQYF